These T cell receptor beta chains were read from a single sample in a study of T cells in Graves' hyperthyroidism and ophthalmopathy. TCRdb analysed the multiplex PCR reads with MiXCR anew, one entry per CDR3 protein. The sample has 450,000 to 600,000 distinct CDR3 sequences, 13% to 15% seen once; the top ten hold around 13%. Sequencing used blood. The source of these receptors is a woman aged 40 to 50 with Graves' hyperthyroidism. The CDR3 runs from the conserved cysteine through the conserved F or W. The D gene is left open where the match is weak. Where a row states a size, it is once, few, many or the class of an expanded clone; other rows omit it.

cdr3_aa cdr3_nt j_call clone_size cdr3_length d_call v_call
CASSLAGGRWSSYNEQFF TGTGCCAGCAGCTTAGCTGGAGGTAGGTGGAGCTCCTACAATGAGCAGTTCTTC TRBJ2-1 NA 18 NA TRBV7-2
CASSESSSSYSEQFF TGTGCCAGCAGTGAGTCGAGCAGCTCCTACAGTGAGCAGTTCTTC TRBJ2-1 NA 15 NA TRBV2
CSARDKETSVQYF TGCAGTGCTAGAGATAAGGAGACTAGCGTGCAGTACTTC TRBJ2-7 many 13 TRBD2 TRBV20-1
CASSDLAGGGETQYF TGTGCCAGCAGCGACCTAGCGGGAGGTGGAGAGACCCAGTACTTC TRBJ2-5 many 15 TRBD2 TRBV12-3/TRBV12-4
CASRGQGGETQYF TGTGCCAGCAGGGGACAGGGTGGCGAGACCCAGTACTTC TRBJ2-5 NA 13 TRBD1 TRBV2
CAISRDRDQPQHF TGTGCCATCAGCCGGGACAGAGATCAGCCCCAGCATTTT TRBJ1-5 few 13 TRBD1 TRBV10-3
CASSFGVDGSYNEQFF TGTGCCAGCAGTTTTGGAGTGGACGGGTCCTACAATGAGCAGTTCTTC TRBJ2-1 NA 16 NA TRBV27
CASHAGGTQSEQYF TGTGCCAGCCATGCGGGAGGGACCCAAAGCGAGCAGTACTTC TRBJ2-7 NA 14 TRBD2 TRBV6-2/TRBV6-3
CASSQGAFNDEQFF TGCGCCAGCAGCCAAGGGGCGTTCAACGATGAGCAGTTCTTC TRBJ2-1 few 14 NA TRBV4-1
CSATPANTEAFF TGCAGTGCTACCCCAGCGAACACTGAAGCTTTCTTT TRBJ1-1 NA 12 NA TRBV20-1
CASSRGLAGPNEQFF TGTGCCAGCAGTCGCGGACTAGCGGGCCCCAATGAGCAGTTCTTC TRBJ2-1 many 15 TRBD2 TRBV28
CASSPSGTGANVLTF TGTGCCAGCTCACCATCGGGGACCGGGGCCAACGTCCTGACTTTC TRBJ2-6 many 15 NA TRBV18
CASSSLLSSGSSYEQYF TGTGCCAGCAGTTCCTTACTCAGCAGCGGAAGCTCCTACGAGCAGTACTTC TRBJ2-7 many 17 NA TRBV27
CASSPPQGRDNEQFF TGTGCCAGCAGCCCCCCCCAGGGCCGCGACAATGAGCAGTTCTTC TRBJ2-1 many 15 NA TRBV7-3
CASSPGVGASYEQYF TGTGCCAGCAGCCCGGGGGTCGGGGCGTCCTACGAGCAGTACTTC TRBJ2-7 many 15 NA TRBV7-9
CASSPPSGSYGYTF TGTGCCAGCTCACCACCATCGGGGTCCTATGGCTACACCTTC TRBJ1-2 many 14 NA TRBV18
CASSLSPQGSSYEQYF TGCGCCAGCAGCTTGTCGCCACAAGGGTCGTCCTACGAGCAGTACTTC TRBJ2-7 NA 16 NA TRBV5-1
CASSEALGQGSTEAFF TGTGCCAGCAGTGAAGCGCTTGGACAGGGGAGCACTGAAGCTTTCTTT TRBJ1-1 many 16 TRBD1 TRBV2
CASSQRPPSGTNTGELFF TGTGCCAGCAGCCAAAGACCCCCTAGCGGGACGAACACCGGGGAGCTGTTTTTT TRBJ2-2 many 18 TRBD2 TRBV3-1
CASSYSTTGTEAFF TGTGCCAGCAGTTACTCTACGACAGGGACTGAAGCTTTCTTT TRBJ1-1 many 14 TRBD1 TRBV6-6
CASSKPPGQGYSPLHF TGTGCCAGCAGTAAGCCGCCGGGACAGGGTTATTCACCCCTCCACTTT TRBJ1-6 many 16 TRBD1 TRBV27
CAISESIWQGGAFF TGTGCCATCAGTGAGTCGATATGGCAGGGGGGAGCTTTCTTT TRBJ1-1 NA 14 TRBD1 TRBV10-3
CASRRNRGDGSEQYF TGTGCCAGCAGGAGGAACAGGGGCGACGGTAGCGAGCAGTACTTC TRBJ2-7 many 15 TRBD1 TRBV6-1
CASSAHPSGPSNEQFF TGTGCCAGCAGCGCCCACCCGAGCGGCCCGTCGAATGAGCAGTTCTTC TRBJ2-1 few 16 NA TRBV9
CASIRDLSSYEQYF TGTGCCAGCATACGGGACCTTAGCTCCTACGAGCAGTACTTC TRBJ2-7 many 14 NA TRBV2
CSAPDKRAFF TGCAGTGCCCCGGACAAAAGAGCTTTCTTT TRBJ1-1 many 10 NA TRBV20-1
CASSLEQTTNEQFF TGTGCCAGCAGCTTAGAACAGACTACTAATGAGCAGTTCTTC TRBJ2-1 many 14 NA TRBV7-9
CASSESPHSATDTQYF TGTGCCAGCAGTGAATCCCCCCATAGCGCGACAGATACGCAGTATTTT TRBJ2-3 many 16 NA TRBV6-1
CASSEQGVNNSPLHF TGTGCCAGCAGTGAGCAGGGGGTTAATAATTCACCCCTCCACTTT TRBJ1-6 many 15 TRBD1 TRBV2
CSVELSTSYEQYF TGCAGCGTTGAACTAAGCACCTCCTACGAGCAGTACTTC TRBJ2-7 NA 13 NA TRBV29-1
CASNSATGGPETQYF TGTGCCAGCAACTCCGCAACAGGGGGCCCAGAGACCCAGTACTTC TRBJ2-5 few 15 TRBD1 TRBV27
CASSFATGYTGELFF TGCGCCAGCAGCTTCGCGACAGGGTACACCGGGGAGCTGTTTTTT TRBJ2-2 many 15 TRBD1 TRBV5-1
CASSSLGTSETDNEQFF TGTGCCAGCAGTTCCCTCGGGACGTCCGAAACCGACAATGAGCAGTTCTTC TRBJ2-1 many 17 NA TRBV12-3/TRBV12-4
CASSEKQGFVEKLFF TGTGCCAGCAGTGAAAAGCAGGGGTTTGTTGAAAAACTGTTTTTT TRBJ1-4 many 15 NA TRBV2
CSAREGELATTQYF TGCAGTGCTAGAGAGGGCGAACTAGCGACAACCCAGTACTTC TRBJ2-5 many 14 TRBD2 TRBV20-1
CAREDRNTGELFF TGTGCCAGGGAGGACAGGAACACCGGGGAGCTGTTTTTT TRBJ2-2 many 13 NA TRBV28
CATSRDNGQPYEQYF TGTGCCACCAGCAGAGATAACGGCCAGCCCTACGAGCAGTACTTC TRBJ2-7 many 15 NA TRBV15
CASSLEEWGTGELFF TGCGCCAGCAGCTTGGAGGAGTGGGGCACCGGGGAGCTGTTTTTT TRBJ2-2 few 15 NA TRBV5-1
CASSATSGETYEQYF TGTGCCAGCAGTGCGACTAGCGGGGAGACCTACGAGCAGTACTTC TRBJ2-7 many 15 TRBD2 TRBV28
CASSLTMTGGHNTEAFF TGCGCCAGCAGCTTGACCATGACAGGGGGCCATAACACTGAAGCTTTCTTT TRBJ1-1 NA 17 TRBD1 TRBV5-1
CASSVPAGGALNTQYF TGTGCCAGCAGTGTTCCAGCGGGAGGGGCATTGAATACGCAGTATTTT TRBJ2-3 many 16 TRBD2 TRBV12-3/TRBV12-4
CASRAGGEQFF TGTGCCAGCAGGGCTGGCGGTGAGCAGTTCTTC TRBJ2-1 many 11 NA TRBV3-1
CSASGLAGVGQETQYF TGCAGTGCTTCTGGACTAGCGGGAGTGGGGCAAGAGACCCAGTACTTC TRBJ2-5 many 16 TRBD2 TRBV20-1
CASSAAGSNYGYTF TGTGCCAGCAGCGCAGCGGGGAGCAACTATGGCTACACCTTC TRBJ1-2 NA 14 NA TRBV7-2